This TCR beta chain was identified in a study of CD8+ T cells in alopecia areata. RNA, once extracted, was reverse transcribed into cDNA for use as the sequencing template. The repertoire was sequenced with immunoSEQ multiplex PCR; TCRdb's copy has only in-frame clones and lacks some. The sample has about 42,000 clones, around three fifths seen once; the top ten hold roughly 22%. The CDR3 length is 13 residues. The ends were cut back, 5 bases at V and 1 base at J, with 8 bases in the middle. Germline-derived CDR1 and CDR2 are SGHTA and FQGTGA. By share, this clone counts as medium-sized (0.01 to 0.1%). Antigen: not known. The study, taken as a whole, reports: Tofacitinib delivered significant drops in scalp clonality and in expanded CD8+ clones among the top 100.

Treatment in this sample: oral pan-JAK inhibitor, 5-10 mg twice daily. This material consisted of CD8+ T cells sorted from blood, taken at week 4, from a patient treated with tofacitinib. This receptor was obtained from a human donor with alopecia areata. The chain has TRBV7-3 and TRBJ1-1; D is undetermined. The chain's CDR3 is CASSPNRNTEAFF. CDR3 nucleotide sequence: TGTGCCAGCAGCCCTAATAGGAACACTGAAGCTTTCTTT.